Below are 22 T cell receptor beta chains sequenced from a single sample in a study of blood T cell repertoires in COVID-19. Generated by immunoSEQ multiplex PCR, the TCRdb table keeps only in-frame clones and is missing some. The sample lists some 220,000 clones; 70% to 90% were seen once. Specimen: peripheral blood. Every receptor here comes from a human donor in a cohort sampled during active COVID-19.

This chain links TRBV18 with TRBJ2-7, with TRBD1 identical over 11 bases. After removal of 5 bases from V and 7 bases from J, the junction contained 7 bases not matched to a gene. The germline gives CDR1 KGHSH, CDR2 LQKENI. This CDR3 contains 14 residues. The CDR3 region is CASSFGQGAVEQYF. The CDR3 DNA is TGTGCCAGCTCATTCGGACAGGGGGCTGTAGAGCAGTACTTC. The full variable domain, its missing parts supplied by reference TRBV18 and TRBJ2-7, is NAGVMQNPRHLVRRRGQEARLRCSPMKGHSHVYWYRQLPEEGLKFMVYLQKENIIDESGMPKERFSAEFPKEGPSILRIQQVVRGDSAAYFCASSFGQGAVEQYFGPGTRLTVT.

V usage is TRBV27 and J usage is TRBJ2-5; a weak D match, TRBD1 (6 bases). CDR1 MNHEY and CDR2 SMNVEV come from the germline V gene (reference sequence). This CDR3 has 14 residues. V was cut by 2 bases and J by 4 bases, with 11 bases left in between. The CDR3 spells CASSLIGGVETQYF. CDR3 coding DNA: TGTGCCAGCAGTTTAATAGGGGGAGTAGAGACCCAGTACTTC.

The chain recombines TRBV3-1 (or the pseudogene TRBV3-2) with TRBJ2-6; D unclear. CDR1 and CDR2 (germline): LGHDT, YNNKEL (reference sequence). This CDR3 is built from 16 residues. V gave up 4 bases and J gave up 0 bases, with 10 bases separating them. The CDR3 nucleotides are TGTGCCAGCAGCCTGGCAGGAAGCTCTGGGGCCAACGTCCTGACTTTC. Protein: CASSLAGSSGANVLTF.

V and J are TRBV5-5 and TRBJ1-6; D remains ambiguous. The length of the CDR3 is 14 residues. Trimming shortened V by 6 bases and J by 3 bases, and 10 bases separated the two germline ends. Germline V gene lookup returns CDR1 SGHKS and CDR2 YYEKEE (reference sequence). This CDR3 reads CASTQTLYNSPLHF. The DNA of the CDR3 is TGTGCCAGCACGCAGACACTCTATAATTCACCCCTCCACTTT.

This clone showed up just once. The gene calls are TRBV7-2 and TRBJ1-5; 7 nucleotides align to TRBD1. V dropped 1 base and J dropped 6; count of bases not matched to a gene: 6. CDR1 and CDR2 (germline): SGHTA, FQGNSA. The CDR3 runs to 15 residues. CDR3 coding DNA: TGTGCCAGCAGCTTAGTACAGGGGATAGGTCAGCCCCAGCATTTT. Residues: CASSLVQGIGQPQHF.

V is TRBV6-1 and J is TRBJ2-3; the match to TRBD1 covers 10 bases. Unmatched junction bases numbered 6, after V lost 6 bases and J lost 6 bases. Germline CDR1 is MNHNS and CDR2 is SASEGT. The CDR3 has 14 residues. The CDR3 protein is CASSRQGARDTQYF. CDR3 sequence (DNA): TGTGCCAGCAGCCGACAGGGGGCTAGGGATACGCAGTATTTT.

The chain combines TRBV28 with TRBJ1-2; TRBD1 is a possible D gene (6 bases). V shed 5 bases and J shed 7 bases, with 11 bases lying between them. Germline V lookup: CDR1 MDHEN, CDR2 SYDVKM. The CDR3 is 12 amino acids. CDR3 bases: TGTGCCAGCAGTCGGGGGGCTGGTGGCTACACCTTC. This gives the protein CASSRGAGGYTF.

The gene calls are TRBV5-6 and TRBJ2-7; D possibly corresponds to TRBD1 (7 bases). Germline V gene sequence: CDR1 SGHDT, CDR2 YYEEEE. The CDR3 spans 14 residues. The CDR3 DNA reads as TGTCTTTCAGGGACAGTCGGGAGCTCCTACGAGCAGTACTTC. This gives the protein CLSGTVGSSYEQYF.

The chain combines TRBV5-1 with TRBJ1-4; TRBD1 aligns across 9 bases. CDR1 is SGHRS and CDR2 is YFSETQ in the germline V gene. This CDR3 region has 16 residues. V trimming: 3 bases; J trimming: 8 bases; junction bases outside the gene matches: 11. CDR3: CASSSLGQGGGEKLFF. The CDR3 DNA is TGCGCCAGCAGCTCACTGGGACAGGGAGGCGGGGAAAAACTGTTTTTT.

V and J are TRBV5-1 and TRBJ1-1; 10 bases are shared with TRBD1. CDR3 length equals 17 residues. Germline assignment: CDR1 SGHRS and CDR2 YFSETQ. J lost 1 base, V lost 7 bases, and 13 bases had no gene match. CDR3 sequence reads: CASSWAGQGLGNTEAFF. The CDR3 bases are TGCGCCAGCTCATGGGCGGGACAGGGGCTCGGGAACACTGAAGCTTTCTTT.

The rearrangement links TRBV14 to TRBJ1-1, with D maybe TRBD1 (5 bases). With 1 base removed from V and 5 bases from J, the gap between germline ends came to 14 bases. The CDR3 sequence is 15 residues long. Germline loops: CDR1 SGHDN, CDR2 FVKESK. The CDR3 region is CASSQVGGGRTEAFF. CDR3 DNA: TGTGCCAGCAGCCAAGTGGGGGGAGGCAGGACTGAAGCTTTCTTT.

Note on this clone: This sample also contains other DNA sequences that code for the same CDR3. V usage is TRBV7-3 and J usage is TRBJ1-1, with D unclear. V was pared by 5 bases and J by 3 bases, with 10 bases between. This CDR3 contains 13 residues. Germline V gives CDR1 SGHTA, CDR2 FQGTGA. CDR3 bases: TGTGCCAGCAGCCCCTCGAGGGACACTGAAGCTTTCTTT. Translated: CASSPSRDTEAFF.

This clone was seen a few times. The chain uses TRBV21-1 and TRBJ1-2. TRBV21-1 is a pseudogene. The length of the CDR3 is 17 residues. The CDR3 sequence: CASSKDGDEGPNYGYTF. The CDR3 DNA sequence: TGTGCCAGCAGCAAAGATGGGGATGAGGGTCCTAACTATGGCTACACCTTC.

The chain employs TRBV28 and TRBJ1-2; TRBD1 is a possible D gene (5 bases). CDR3 length equals 13 residues. Germline assignment: CDR1 MDHEN and CDR2 SYDVKM. The germline V and J ends were trimmed by 8 bases and 0 bases, with 10 bases remaining between them. The CDR3 DNA reads TGTGCCAGCTGTGACAGTTCTAACTATGGCTACACCTTC. It encodes CASCDSSNYGYTF.

The chain recombines TRBV30 with TRBJ1-3; D remains ambiguous. Trimming left V 0 bases short and J 3 bases short, with 9 bases between. CDR3 length: 14 amino acids. Germline V lookup: CDR1 GTSNPN, CDR2 SVGIG (reference sequence). CDR3 nucleotide sequence: TGTGCCTGGAGTGTACAAGAGCGTGGAAACACCATATATTTT. The encoded protein is CAWSVQERGNTIYF.

The CDR3 nucleotides are TGTGCCAGCAGCCCCCCGGGACTAGCGGGAGTCGACGAGCAGTACTTC. This sequence encodes CASSPPGLAGVDEQYF. The genes are TRBV7-2 and TRBJ2-7, with 14 bases identical to TRBD2. This CDR3 has 16 residues. CDR1 and CDR2 from the germline V gene are SGHTA and FQGNSA. The V segment lost 5 bases and the J segment 5 bases; nucleotides outside the gene matches: 8.

The chain couples TRBV7-6 to TRBJ1-2, with 8 nucleotides matching TRBD1. Germline V gene sequence: CDR1 SGHVS, CDR2 FNYEAQ. The CDR3 spans 13 residues. The J segment lost 6 bases and the V segment lost 4 bases, leaving 4 bases of the junction unmatched. CDR3 amino acids: CASSSFRGHGYTF. CDR3 nucleotides: TGTGCCAGCAGCTCATTCAGGGGGCATGGCTACACCTTC.

This clone has just one count. This chain joins TRBV5-1 and TRBJ1-3; D is undetermined. This CDR3 is 15 amino acids long. Trimming removed 0 bases at V and 1 base at J, with 8 bases between. Germline lookup yields CDR1 SGHRS and CDR2 YFSETQ. CDR3 sequence reads: CASSLAASSGNTIYF. The CDR3 DNA reads as TGCGCCAGCAGCTTGGCCGCGAGTTCTGGAAACACCATATATTTT.

This chain connects TRBV28 to TRBJ1-4, with a possible D match to TRBD1 (6 bases). The CDR3 runs to 15 residues. V was trimmed by 6 bases and J by 3 bases, leaving 14 bases between them. Germline lookup yields CDR1 MDHEN and CDR2 SYDVKM. In nucleotides, the CDR3 is TGTGCCAGCAGCCCTAAACGGACAGCTAATGAAAAACTGTTTTTT. This encodes CASSPKRTANEKLFF. Drawing the rest from reference TRBV28 and TRBJ1-4, the complete variable domain is DVKVTQSSRYLVKRTGEKVFLECVQDMDHENMFWYRQDPGLGLRLIYFSYDVKMKEKGDIPEGYSVSREKKERFSLILESASTNQTSMYLCASSPKRTANEKLFFGSGTQLSVL.

The chain joins TRBV7-9 to TRBJ2-3; D might be TRBD2 (5 bases). The CDR3 has 11 residues. V gave up 9 bases and J gave up 4 bases, with 8 bases separating them. Germline V gives CDR1 SEHNR, CDR2 FQNEAQ (reference sequence). In DNA, the CDR3 is TGTGCCAGTACTAGTTCAGATACGCAGTATTTT. Protein product: CASTSSDTQYF.

To note about this clone: The same CDR3 also results from other DNA sequences found in this sample. This chain joins TRBV6-5 and TRBJ1-2; TRBD1 is a possible D gene (6 bases). The CDR3 spans 11 residues. Trimming left V 5 bases short and J 5 bases short, with 6 bases between. CDR1 is MNHEY, CDR2 SVGAGI, per germline. Here the CDR3 DNA reads TGTGCCAGCAGTACAGGGTATGGCTACACCTTC. This encodes CASSTGYGYTF.

This clone was detected only a few times. V and J are TRBV10-3 and TRBJ2-7, with 8 bases that match TRBD2. V dropped 3 bases and J dropped 4; count of bases not matched to a gene: 2. CDR1 and CDR2 from the germline V gene are ENHRY and SYGVKD. The CDR3 length is 13 residues. CDR3 DNA sequence: TGTGCCATCAGTGATAGCGGGATATACGAGCAGTACTTC. Its protein product is CAISDSGIYEQYF.